This T cell receptor beta chain was identified during a study of metastatic and nonmetastatic thyroid tumors. Looking at the study overall: The comparison covered peripheral blood and tumor or nodule tissue in malignant and benign thyroid patients. Overall study results and limits: Significantly higher TCR beta diversity was reportedly seen in malignant thyroid tumors than benign nodules, in blood and tumor.

Patients underwent thyroid surgery, and none had received any treatment before it. Original methodology: Between-group CDR3 differences, defined by clinicopathological status, yielded a distant-metastasis classifier for papillary thyroid cancer. With MiXCR, TCRdb reprocessed the PCR reads. Clone size and V and J calls follow TCRdb, not the original study. The sample records approximately 12,000 clones, more than 20% being singletons. To note about this clone: Its antigen remains unknown.

J was trimmed by 2 bases and V by 4 bases; bases with no gene match: 1. CDR3 length equals 15 residues. Germline CDR1 reads SGHAT; CDR2 reads FQNNGV. The sample taken for sequencing was adjacent normal tissue. This sequence was found in a female donor with papillary thyroid cancer or a benign thyroid nodule (not recorded which). Some clones in this sample may be carry-over from other donors' samples. The chain carries TRBV11-2 and TRBJ2-3; TRBD2 matches at 12 bases. The CDR3 reads CASSWTSGNTDTQYF. CDR3 in DNA: TGTGCCAGCAGCTGGACTAGCGGGAACACAGATACGCAGTATTTT.